This TCR beta chain was documented in a study of cytomegalovirus exposure and HLA in healthy donors. Trimming stripped 3 bases from V and 6 bases from J, with 12 bases between. CDR1 and CDR2 from the germline V gene are MNHEY and SMNVEV (reference sequence). This CDR3 contains 13 residues. A note on this clone: Its antigen is as yet unknown.

The PCR contained 60 Vbeta and 13 Jbeta primers. The table came from immunoSEQ multiplex PCR; TCRdb's copy has only in-frame clones and leaves some out. The sample lists approximately 110,000 clones; 77% were seen once. General observations from the study: Specificity of a few CMV-associated chains for CMV antigens was verified in vitro. In presence/absence analyses, roughly uniform sequencing depth across donors was assumed.

The rearrangement links TRBV27 to TRBJ2-7, with D possibly being TRBD2 (6 bases). The origin of this receptor is a human donor in good health. The sequenced sample was PBMCs. The CDR3 DNA follows: TGTGCCAGCAGTTTCAGGGAGGTAGGCGAGCAGTACTTC. This codes for CASSFREVGEQYF.